The sequence of this TCR beta chain was determined in a study of cytomegalovirus exposure and HLA in healthy donors (dated 2017 in TCRdb). With respect to the entire study: According to an earlier analysis of 587 of the donors, about 179 million T cells yielded roughly 110 million unique TCR beta sequences and 276 Gb of sequence data. An early release covering roughly 600 HLA-typed donors comprised approximately 300 gigabases of sequencing data and approximately 85 million unique TCR sequences. The genetic ancestry cluster associated with self-reported Caucasian donors included about 81% of the roughly 410 genotyped donors. The aim of the study was to test whether cataloging public T cell receptors could identify signatures of past pathogen exposure. The study profiled the T cell repertoires of about 640 subjects by immunosequencing and related them to cytomegalovirus serostatus. A separate validation cohort of more than 100 different subjects was used in addition to the 666-subject first cohort. To predict cytomegalovirus infection status, the study combined high-throughput TCR immunosequencing, statistical association of individual TCRs with disease status, and machine learning. To study patterns of TCR occurrence, a later analysis re-analyzed previously published TCR beta repertoires from hundreds of donors and added high-resolution HLA genotyping. Rather than drawing on any new phenotypic data, the later analysis identified candidate immune exposures from TCR beta sequences and the way those sequences occurred across donors. An earlier analysis of some 600 of the donors applied high-throughput TCR beta sequencing to assess whether each TCR beta V gene segment acted as functional or pseudogenic. Donor age, sex, ethnicity and CMV serostatus were compiled alongside the repertoire data. Genome-wide SNP genotypes for about 60% of the roughly 670 donors were used in a later genetic analysis, which treated that subset as a discovery cohort. All discovery cohort repertoires had been generated on a single sequencing platform. HLA typing covered class I and class II loci at four-digit resolution. The number of typed donors differed by locus: about 620-630 for A, B, C, DRB1 and DQB1; roughly 510 for DQA1; some 590 for DPA1; and 400 to 480 for DPB1. Because of strong linkage in the cohort, roughly five DR-DQ haplotypes were treated as single units for association and clustering. Among some 410 genotyped donors of the cohort, an average of around 250,000 unique TCR beta nucleotide sequences was sequenced per donor, of which about 18% were non-productive.

What the authors observed across the whole study: Presence/absence analyses assumed roughly uniform sequencing depth across donors, an assumption that may not hold. A later analysis found that TCR association rates varied across HLA loci, with DRB1 alleles showing the most associated TCRs and HLA-C alleles the fewest. HLA typing was unavailable for some donors at each locus, so association tests used only the typed subset. Linkage disequilibrium might explain the correlated functional status among segregating V segments, but an unknown experimental factor could not be excluded. A total of 164 TCR beta chains were listed by the study as associated with cytomegalovirus. An earlier analysis of some 590 of the donors showed that most TCR beta V segments appeared in productive rearrangements either about 87% or about 30% of the time, which broadly matched IMGT annotations. A further reported finding was that TCR beta sequences accurately predicted the HLA-A and HLA-B alleles for most subjects in the first cohort. Strong co-occurrence of HLA alleles, especially DR and DQ, made assigning TCR associations to individual alleles difficult. The earlier analysis of about 600 of the donors excluded roughly 16 rarely observed V segments, including chromosome 9 orphons, because counts were too low. Cytomegalovirus status was reported to be diagnosed by the classifier with high specificity and sensitivity in both the original and validation cohorts. A later genetic analysis associated a missense DCLRE1C variant with V-gene and J-gene trimming of TCR beta chains, and an independent cohort replicated the association. The cohort was sequenced for TCR beta chains only, and without alpha or paired-chain data the features that could be detected were limited. Specific HLA alleles were associated with roughly 16,000 TCR beta sequences at a false discovery rate of 0.05 in a later analysis. In vitro tests confirmed that a few of the cytomegalovirus-associated TCR beta chains recognize cytomegalovirus antigens. According to a later analysis, parvovirus B19, influenza, CMV and Epstein-Barr virus appeared linked to several top co-occurrence clusters. Compared with the approximately 670-donor mean, donors in an Asian-associated ancestry cluster had fewer N-insertions in productive TCRs, according to a later genetic analysis. Immune exposure information for the cohort was limited to CMV serostatus. The 87-base-pair reads could not distinguish some IMGT-functional V segments, including TRBV6-2 and TRBV6-3, so those segments were excluded. A cluster of highly shared sequence variants was judged likely to represent a technical artifact of the sequencing pipeline. Compared with equally common non-associated chains, HLA-associated TCR beta chains in a later analysis were more clonally expanded and had lower generation probabilities. In a later analysis, most CMV-associated TCR beta chains were found to appear HLA-restricted, with HLA associations seemingly driven largely by CMV exposure. Most TCR sequences were seen in very few donors, while some public TCRs were found in many individuals. It was suggested by the authors that the approach could potentially be generalized to other disease states and immunological phenotypes.

With respect to this clone: Its binding antigen is unknown.

The cohort was made up of about 610 healthy bone marrow donors. At the time of sampling, all cohort members were nominally healthy, though unrecorded immune exposures were likely present. The donor tested CMV seronegative and was one of the 352 seronegative cohort members. A peripheral blood sample was provided by each donor, and peripheral blood mononuclear cells were used for TCR beta sequencing. Genomic DNA extraction from the blood cell samples was performed with the Qiagen DNeasy Blood Extraction Kit. Library method: the immunoSEQ multiplex PCR assay. The multiplex PCR relied on a mix of 60 forward primers for TCR Vbeta segments and 13 reverse primers for TCR Jbeta segments. Amplification of the CDR3 region of rearranged TCR beta genes was performed with a multiplex PCR assay on genomic DNA. On the Illumina HiSeq System, the amplified TCR beta libraries were sequenced as 87-base-pair reads. As for how the authors treated the data: A later analysis tallied tens of millions of unique TCR beta chains across the 666 repertoires, and roughly 11 million of those chains were shared by two or more donors. Raw reads were error-corrected and collapsed into unique sequences with a nearest-neighbor algorithm that merged closely related sequences to remove PCR and sequencing errors. To assign V, D and J gene segments, CDR3 sequences were aligned to IMGT reference sequences. For a sequence to be retained, a match of at least six nucleotides was required to both a V gene segment and a J gene segment. Rearrangements were classified as productive when the CDR3 lacked stop codons and remained in frame with V and J, and all other rearrangements were classified as non-productive. CDR3 was defined according to IMGT convention as the region running from the second conserved V-encoded cysteine to the conserved J-encoded phenylalanine. The earlier analysis of about 570 of the donors excluded any sequence lacking an unambiguous match to a single V gene segment. In an earlier analysis of approximately 500 of the donors, a V segment was called functional when productive rearrangements were above 56.7%, and segregating when the standard deviation between donors exceeded 5%. A statistical classification framework was built to diagnose cytomegalovirus status from the catalog of TCR beta chain sequences. V and J gene assignment, in a later analysis, came from comparing TCR nucleotide sequences with IMGT/GENE-DB human TR gene sequences. Using the TCRdist pipeline, a later analysis assigned CDR3 sequences along with most-parsimonious VDJ recombination scenarios. In a later analysis, every TCR beta chain was defined by the combination of its CDR3 amino acid sequence and its V-gene family, and reads without a unique V-gene family were dropped. A later analysis removed 500 to 600 highly shared, low-generation-probability nucleotide sequences to deal with suspected cross-contamination and a sequencing artifact. A later analysis calculated a clonal expansion index for each public chain from normalized within-repertoire ranks of inferred template counts. In a later analysis, generation probabilities were computed using a VDJ recombination model fitted to out-of-frame rearrangements, and the results were checked against IGoR. In a later analysis, TCR-TCR, TCR-HLA and TCR-CMV co-occurrence was scored with hypergeometric tests, and a repertoire-size bias correction was applied to TCR pairs. To estimate false discovery rates, a later analysis permuted the HLA or CMV assignments 20 times. In a later analysis, co-occurring TCRs were grouped using DBSCAN, with TCRdist sequence similarity added in when clustering inside HLA-allele-positive subsets. Repertoires with fewer than 30,000 or more than 120,000 public chains were left out of co-occurrence clustering, as were about five repertoires with anomalous nucleotide sharing. The source is immuneACCESS, and TCRdb retained only in-frame sequences with V and J called. Part of the clones is not carried over; for the studies checked, unresolved V genes explain less than half of this, and the remainder is unexplained. The V and J calls and clone size are taken from that table; D and trimming were inferred from the DNA. The sample table records approximately 130,000 clones. Together, the top ten hold just under 2% of the sample.

V is pared back by 6 bases and J by 6 bases, with 19 bases lying between the germline termini. Based on the germline V gene (reference sequence), the CDR1 and CDR2 sequences are LNHDA and SQIVND. Inclusive of the bounding cysteine and phenylalanine, the CDR3 is 15 residues long. Only the CDR3 portion is preserved as DNA: 45 bases, with reading frame beginning at the first base. The rearrangement combines TRBV19 with TRBJ2-3; the D region possibly corresponds to TRBD2 (6 bases align). Material: PBMCs. This TCR derives from a woman aged 55 to 70 in good health and CMV-seronegative. In nucleotides, the sequence is TGTGCCAGTAGCCACCCGGGAGAGGTTATGGATACGCAGTATTTT. Its translation is CASSHPGEVMDTQYF.